Listed below are T cell receptor beta chains from one sample, sequenced in a study of blood T cell repertoires in COVID-19. The table came from immunoSEQ multiplex PCR; TCRdb's copy has only in-frame clones and leaves some out. The sample comprises 65,000 to 70,000 clones, 80% to 85% of which are singletons, and about 4.3% rests with the top ten. The sequencing sample was made of peripheral blood. Receptors were obtained from a woman aged 55-69 years with acute or convalescent COVID-19. CDR3s include the opening cysteine and the closing phenylalanine or tryptophan. D genes are given only for firm matches. Rows give clone size only sometimes, using once, few, many, or a class for an expanded clone.

>.|TRBV7-6|TRBJ1-1|.
CASSSIVRGPGGSEAFF
TGTGCCAGCAGCTCAATCGTGCGTGGGCCGGGGGGTTCTGAAGCTTTCTTT
>.|TRBV7-3|TRBJ2-4|TRBD2
CASSLLLAASKNIQYF
TGTGCCAGCAGCTTATTACTAGCGGCTTCCAAAAACATTCAGTACTTC
>.|TRBV9|TRBJ1-6|TRBD1
CASSTIPGQGESPLHF
TGTGCCAGCAGCACAATCCCGGGACAGGGCGAATCACCCCTCCACTTT
>.|TRBV5-4|TRBJ2-5|.
CASSLGNRQETQYF
TGTGCCAGCAGCTTGGGAAACAGACAAGAGACCCAGTACTTC
>.|TRBV15|TRBJ2-1|.
CATSRDGYNEQFF
TGTGCCACCAGCAGAGACGGTTACAATGAGCAGTTCTTC
>.|TRBV19|TRBJ2-1|.
CATGLALGYNEQFF
TGTGCCACTGGGCTAGCTCTTGGATACAATGAGCAGTTCTTC
>.|TRBV7-2|TRBJ1-6|TRBD1
CASSLSQTGYSPLHF
TGTGCCAGCAGCTTAAGTCAGACAGGGTATTCACCCCTCCACTTT
>.|TRBV10-1|TRBJ1-1|.
CASSEGRVATEAFF
TGCGCCAGCAGTGAGGGCAGGGTGGCCACTGAAGCTTTCTTT
>few|TRBV6-5|TRBJ1-6|TRBD1
CASRRDRGYNSPLHF
TGTGCCAGCAGACGGGACAGGGGATACAATTCACCCCTCCACTTT
>.|TRBV18|TRBJ1-1|TRBD1
CASSPTGTGANTEAFF
TGTGCCAGCTCACCAACCGGGACAGGGGCTAACACTGAAGCTTTCTTT
>.|TRBV6-5|TRBJ1-4|.
CASSYSSGGSEKLFF
TGTGCCAGCAGTTACTCGTCGGGGGGGAGTGAAAAACTGTTTTTT
>.|TRBV10-3|TRBJ2-4|.
CAISESGHSQYF
TGTGCCATCAGTGAGTCGGGACATTCTCAGTACTTC
>.|TRBV4-1|TRBJ2-5|TRBD1
CASSQVYRGQETQYF
TGCGCCAGCAGCCAAGTCTACAGGGGCCAAGAGACCCAGTACTTC
>.|TRBV6-2/TRBV6-3|TRBJ2-1|TRBD1
CASSPGTDYYNEQFF
TGTGCCAGCAGTCCCGGGACAGACTACTACAATGAGCAGTTCTTC
>.|TRBV19|TRBJ1-1|TRBD1
CASTGQGRTEAFF
TGTGCCAGCACCGGACAGGGTCGGACTGAAGCTTTCTTT
>.|TRBV5-1|TRBJ2-4|.
CASSLVGEFNIQYF
TGCGCCAGCAGCTTGGTCGGGGAGTTCAACATTCAGTACTTC
>.|TRBV20-1|TRBJ1-2|.
CSAPRDYGYTF
TGCAGTGCCCCCCGGGACTATGGCTACACCTTC
>.|TRBV7-9|TRBJ1-4|.
CASSPRAGGTNEKLFF
TGTGCCAGCAGCCCGCGCGCGGGGGGTACTAATGAAAAACTGTTTTTT
>.|TRBV6-4|TRBJ1-3|.
CASSVGQGGNTIYF
TGTGCCAGCAGTGTGGGGCAGGGTGGAAACACCATATATTTT
>.|TRBV3-1/TRBV3-2|TRBJ2-1|TRBD2
CASSQDLLAGNEQFF
TGTGCCAGCAGCCAAGATCTACTAGCGGGCAATGAGCAGTTCTTC
>.|TRBV27|TRBJ2-1|TRBD1
CASSHRGTGPYNEQFF
TGTGCCAGCAGTCACCGGGGGACAGGCCCCTACAATGAGCAGTTCTTC
>.|TRBV10-3|TRBJ2-3|TRBD2
CAITVGGSTDTQYF
TGTGCCATCACCGTGGGGGGGTCCACAGATACGCAGTATTTT